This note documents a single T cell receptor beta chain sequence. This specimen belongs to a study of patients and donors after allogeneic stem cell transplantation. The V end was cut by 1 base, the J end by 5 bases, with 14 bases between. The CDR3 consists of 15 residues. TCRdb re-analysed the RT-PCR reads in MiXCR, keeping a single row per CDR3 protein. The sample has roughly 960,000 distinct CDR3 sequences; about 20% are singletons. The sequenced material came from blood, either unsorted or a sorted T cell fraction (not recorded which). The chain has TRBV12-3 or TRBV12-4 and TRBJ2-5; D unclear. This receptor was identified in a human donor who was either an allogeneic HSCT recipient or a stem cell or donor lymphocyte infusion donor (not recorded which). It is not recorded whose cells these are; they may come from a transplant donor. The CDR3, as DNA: TGTGCCAGCAGTTTAGTGGCCGGTTGGGCGGAGACCCAGTACTTC. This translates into CASSLVAGWAETQYF.